This T cell receptor (beta chain) was recovered during a study of blood T cell repertoires in COVID-19. The assay was immunoSEQ multiplex PCR, and TCRdb's table has in-frame clones only and misses some. In the table there are roughly 220,000 clones, about 80% of which are singletons. Germline V gene lookup returns CDR1 SGHRS and CDR2 YFSETQ. The ends lost 5 bases at V and 6 bases at J; junction bases unmatched: 11. This CDR3 spans 15 amino acids. This chain links TRBV5-1 with TRBJ2-3, with 8 nucleotides matching TRBD2. Material for sequencing was PBMCs or T cells enriched from blood (not recorded which). This clonotype was obtained from a man aged 40-49 years who had recovered from COVID-19. CDR3 sequence: CASSRSGGDSDTQYF. CDR3 sequence (DNA): TGCGCCAGCAGTCGGAGCGGGGGTGATTCGGATACGCAGTATTTT.